These 8 T cell receptor beta chains originate from one sample sequenced in a study of blood T cells in healthy people across ages. The use of a sample-barcoded 5' primer and a J-beta primer mix characterized a second PCR of about 7 to 12 cycles. TCRdb reprocessed the 5' RACE reads via MiXCR and lists one record per CDR3 protein. The sample records around 750,000 distinct CDR3 sequences, 53% being singletons. The sample taken for sequencing was blood. These TCRs come from a man older than 75 in good health.

This clonotype was recorded only once. This chain joins TRBV18 and TRBJ2-3; weak D call: TRBD2 (6 bases). Germline CDR1 reads KGHSH; CDR2 reads LQKENI. The V end lost 4 bases, the J end lost 2 bases, and 10 bases lay between the germline ends. This CDR3 region has 14 residues. The CDR3 is CASSQSGDTDTQYF. The DNA of the CDR3 is TGTGCCAGCTCACAGTCGGGGGACACAGATACGCAGTATTTT.

J is TRBJ1-2 and V is TRBV5-5; tentatively, D is TRBD1 (6 bases). The CDR3 length is 14 residues. Germline CDR1 is SGHKS and CDR2 is YYEKEE (reference sequence). V lost 3 bases and J lost 4, with 13 bases in between. The CDR3 sequence: CASSSPGQSYGYTF. The CDR3 DNA reads as TGTGCCAGCAGCTCTCCCGGACAGTCCTATGGCTACACCTTC.

This clonotype was counted many times. V is TRBV20-1 and J is TRBJ2-7; 12 positions match TRBD2. Germline CDR1 reads DFQATT; CDR2 reads SNEGSKA (reference sequence). CDR3 length equals 13 residues. The V segment lost 6 bases and the J segment 2 bases; nucleotides outside the gene matches: 2. The CDR3 DNA follows: TGCAGTGCCCTAGCGGGAGGGCCCTACGAGCAGTACTTC. This gives the protein CSALAGGPYEQYF.

This chain links TRBV9 with TRBJ1-2; D not resolved. V was pared by 0 bases and J by 2 bases, with 11 bases between. This CDR3 is built from 15 residues. The V gene's germline CDR1 is SGDLS and CDR2 YYNGEE. The chain's CDR3 is CASSVGVGANYGYTF. The CDR3 region has the DNA TGTGCCAGCAGCGTAGGCGTGGGAGCAAACTATGGCTACACCTTC.

This rearrangement joins TRBV11-2 to TRBJ1-2; D is ambiguous. Germline V gene sequence: CDR1 SGHAT, CDR2 FQNNGV. There are 14 residues in the CDR3. Between the trimmed V and J ends, which lost 4 bases and 1 base, there was a span of 10 bases. The CDR3 sequence is CASSSSVDNYGYTF. CDR3 bases: TGTGCCAGCAGCTCCTCAGTGGATAACTATGGCTACACCTTC.

This clonotype has a handful of counts. The rearrangement joins TRBV7-3 to TRBJ2-2; 7 nucleotides agree with TRBD1. Germline CDR1 and CDR2: SGHTA and FQGTGA. Germline trimming cut 5 bases from V and 6 bases from J; bases unmatched to any gene: 3. The CDR3 loop spans 13 amino acids. The CDR3 region has the DNA TGTGCCAGCAGCAGACAGGGCCCCGGGGAGCTGTTTTTT. It encodes CASSRQGPGELFF. Filled out from reference TRBV7-3 and TRBJ2-2, the complete variable domain reads GAGVSQTPSNKVTEKGKYVELRCDPISGHTALYWYRQSLGQGPEFLIYFQGTGAADDSGLPNDRFFAVRPEGSVSTLKIQRTERGDSAVYLCASSRQGPGELFFGEGSRLTVL.

The V call is TRBV6-1, the J call TRBJ1-5; 9 nucleotides align to TRBD1. Trimming took 6 bases from V and 3 from J; bases not matched to a gene: 6. This CDR3 is 15 amino acids long. CDR1 and CDR2 (germline): MNHNS, SASEGT. The CDR3 reads CASREQGAANQPQHF. In DNA form, the CDR3 reads TGTGCCAGCAGGGAACAGGGGGCCGCCAATCAGCCCCAGCATTTT.

This clonotype occurred a few times. CDR3: CASGLVLGETQYF. The CDR3 region has the DNA TGTGCTAGTGGTTTGGTACTGGGAGAGACCCAGTACTTC. V is TRBV12-5 and J is TRBJ2-5, with no clear D. The CDR3 runs 13 residues. The V gene's germline CDR1 is LGHNT and CDR2 FRNRAP. V was shortened by 0 bases and J by 4 bases, with 6 bases between the two germline ends.